The T cell receptor (beta chain) under discussion was sequenced for a study of blood T cell repertoires in COVID-19 (dated by TCRdb to 2020 to 2021). About the full investigation: Samples from collaborators originated in the United States, Italy and Spain and spanned both the acute and convalescent phases of COVID-19. Subjects who had been exposed to COVID-19, were actively infected with it, or had recovered from it provided the deeply sampled blood TCRbeta repertoires that made up the dataset. The prospective study material was composed of cDNA or gDNA derived from T cells, B-cell-depleted T cells, or PBMCs. The repertoires were made available in a free public database intended to serve as a resource for research on the immune response to SARS-CoV-2. The samples were drawn from the first 160 participants of the ongoing ImmuneRACE study and from roughly 1,300 subjects provided by 6 global collaborators. Where available, HLA class I and class II types were obtained from metadata supplied by the sample provider rather than from assay-based typing. A de-identified subject ID, COVID-19 status, age in years and sex were almost always included in the sample metadata. Study-level results and caveats: The amount of clinical and demographic metadata varied by source and participant and was provided uncurated.

TCRbeta CDR3 regions were amplified from genomic DNA by means of the immunoSEQ Assay, a bias-controlled multiplex PCR. Processing in the source paper ran as follows. Nucleated cell counts per sample were estimated from amplification of reference gene primers within the assay. To quantify the absolute abundance of each unique TCRbeta CDR3 rearrangement, sequence reads were collapsed and filtered. For each sample, productive Simpson clonality was calculated as the square root of Simpson's diversity index over productive rearrangements. TCRdb took this table from immuneACCESS and kept in-frame rearrangements with V and J called. Such tables lack part of the clones; where checked against another copy, unresolved V genes explain under half of the gap, and the rest is unexplained. The V and J calls and clone size were taken over from that table, and D and trimming were inferred from the DNA. Here the sample has fewer than 100,000 clones; roughly 90% occur a single time. The ten largest make up approximately 7.2% of the sample.

Sequences SQVTM (CDR1) and ANQGSEA (CDR2) are obtained from the germline V gene. The cysteine opens and the phenylalanine closes a CDR3 of 15 amino acids. The DNA shown is the 45-base CDR3, in frame from base 1. From V the trimming removes 6 bases and from J it removes 5 bases, while the gene matches leave 12 bases of the junction unaccounted for. Turning to this clone: There is no known antigen for this receptor. No base quality information exists; no much larger clone differs at one position.

The collaborating institutions used their own protocols to collect whole blood in K2EDTA tubes. For TCRbeta analysis, collaborators shipped samples as frozen whole blood, isolated PBMCs, or DNA extracted from either of those sample types. Recombination joined TRBV29-1 with TRBJ1-1, and 10 junctional nucleotides match TRBD1. The TCR comes from a man aged 55-75 years with acute or convalescent COVID-19. Input material: peripheral blood. The CDR3 here reads CSVSTAGTGVTEAFF. The nucleotide sequence reads TGCAGCGTCTCGACTGCGGGGACAGGGGTAACTGAAGCTTTCTTT. The CDR3, completed at both ends by the reference TRBV29-1 and TRBJ1-1 genes, gives the full variable domain SAVISQKPSRDICQRGTSLTIQCQVDSQVTMMFWYRQQPGQSLTLIATANQGSEATYESGFVIDKFPISRPNLTFSTLTVSNMSPEDSSIYLCSVSTAGTGVTEAFFGQGTRLTVV.